These 7 T cell receptor beta chains share one sample of origin, sequenced in a study of cytomegalovirus exposure and HLA in healthy donors. PCR involved 60 Vbeta and 13 Jbeta primers. Profiling relied on immunoSEQ multiplex PCR, and the TCRdb table lists in-frame clones only, not all of them. The sample lists some 150,000 clones; about two thirds were seen once. Sequenced material: PBMCs. The receptors derive from a human donor in good health.

The rearrangement joins TRBV30 to TRBJ1-5; weak D call: TRBD1 (5 bases). CDR1 is GTSNPN and CDR2 is SVGIG in the germline V gene (reference sequence). The CDR3 consists of 13 residues. Deletions cut 0 bases from V and 2 bases from J, with 5 bases between. CDR3 in DNA: TGTGCCTGGAGTGTGACAGGCAATCAGCCCCAGCATTTT. This encodes CAWSVTGNQPQHF.

CDR3 amino acids: CASSYPQGAGGANVLTF. The CDR3 DNA follows: TGTGCCAGCAGCTATCCTCAGGGGGCGGGTGGGGCCAACGTCCTGACTTTC. The genes are TRBV5-4 and TRBJ2-6; 8 positions agree with TRBD1. After removal of 3 bases from V and 3 bases from J, the junction contained 8 bases not matched to a gene. The CDR3 spans 17 residues. Germline CDR1 SGHNT, CDR2 YYREEE (reference sequence).

This rearrangement joins TRBV5-1 to TRBJ1-2, with 9 bases matching TRBD1. CDR1 and CDR2 from the germline V gene are SGHRS and YFSETQ. The CDR3 spans 15 residues. V gave up 1 base and J gave up 2 bases; unmatched junction bases: 3. In DNA, the CDR3 is TGCGCCAGCAGCTTGTCCGGACAGGGGAACTATGGCTACACCTTC. It is translated as CASSLSGQGNYGYTF.

The chain combines TRBV7-9 with TRBJ2-4; tentative D call: TRBD1 (6 bases). This CDR3 spans 15 amino acids. Trimming pared 5 bases from V and 3 bases from J, leaving 14 bases between. Germline lookup yields CDR1 SEHNR and CDR2 FQNEAQ (reference sequence). CDR3 DNA sequence: TGTGCCAGCAGCCCCTCGGACAGTTTCAAAAACATTCAGTACTTC. Translating gives CASSPSDSFKNIQYF.

This clone was found once. The V call is TRBV7-9, the J call TRBJ2-7; TRBD2 matches at 7 bases. There are 12 residues in the CDR3. The trim removed 5 bases at V and 6 bases at J, leaving 4 bases unmatched. The germline V gene has CDR1 SEHNR and CDR2 FQNEAQ (reference sequence). The CDR3 spells CASSKLALEQYF. The CDR3 bases are TGTGCCAGCAGCAAACTAGCGCTCGAGCAGTACTTC.

This chain links TRBV7-9 with TRBJ2-3; D is possibly TRBD1 (8 bases). V lost 1 base to trimming and J lost 2 bases, with 22 bases between them. This CDR3 contains 19 residues. CDR1 and CDR2 (germline): SEHNR, FQNEAQ (reference sequence). The CDR3: CASSLDVEKQGGYTDTQYF. The CDR3 region has the DNA TGTGCCAGCAGCTTAGACGTGGAGAAACAGGGGGGGTACACAGATACGCAGTATTTT.

As for this clone: The junction does not match germline at one end; this may be a read error. The chain links TRBV6-5 to TRBJ2-5, with TRBD1 matching over 7 bases. The germline V gene encodes CDR1 MNHEY and CDR2 SVGAGI. CDR3 size: 16 residues. This chain's CDR3 is CASSSRQGRQQGTQYF. In DNA form, the CDR3 reads TGTGCCAGCAGTTCCAGACAGGGTCGGCAACAAGGGACCCAGTACTTC.